This T cell receptor (beta chain) was profiled in a study of T cells in Graves' hyperthyroidism and ophthalmopathy. Study-level points and caveats: The majority of expanded thyroid clonotypes above 0.001 also appeared in blood.

Template material for amplifying TCR beta CDR3 regions consisted of RNA transcripts. First-round RT-PCR targeting the TCR CDR3 was performed with the HTBI primer set. Using its own MiXCR run on the multiplex PCR reads, TCRdb lists one record per CDR3 protein. Counted here are about half a million distinct CDR3 sequences, 15% to 20% occurring once; the ten biggest clones make up approximately 32%. This clonotype appeared many times. Its cognate antigen is unknown. Germline CDR1 reads DFQATT; CDR2 reads SNEGSKA (reference sequence). This CDR3 comprises 14 residues. Losses at the gene ends were 1 base for V and 0 bases for J; bases not matched to a gene: 3.

What was sequenced was blood. The chain combines TRBV20-1 with TRBJ2-7; 7 bases agree with TRBD2. The clonotype comes from a woman aged 25-40 years with Graves' ophthalmopathy. The CDR3 loop reads CSARGLASSYEQYF. In DNA, the CDR3 is TGCAGTGCTAGAGGACTAGCAAGCTCCTACGAGCAGTACTTC.